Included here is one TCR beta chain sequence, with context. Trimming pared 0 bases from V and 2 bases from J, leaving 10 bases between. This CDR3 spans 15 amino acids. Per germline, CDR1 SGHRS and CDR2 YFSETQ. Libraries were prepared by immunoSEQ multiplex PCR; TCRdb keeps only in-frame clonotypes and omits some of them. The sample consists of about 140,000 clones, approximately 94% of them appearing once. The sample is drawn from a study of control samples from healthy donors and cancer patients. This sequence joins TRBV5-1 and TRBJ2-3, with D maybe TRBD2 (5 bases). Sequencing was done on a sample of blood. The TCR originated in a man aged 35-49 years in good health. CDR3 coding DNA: TGCGCCAGCAGCTTGGACGGGGTCCCCACAGATACGCAGTATTTT. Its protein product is CASSLDGVPTDTQYF.